This record covers a single TCR beta chain. Its antigen is as yet unknown. Trimming took 6 bases from V and 14 from J, leaving 17 bases between them. In germline, CDR1 is MDHEN, CDR2 SYDVKM. CDR3 length: 12 amino acids. The isolated RNA, all of it, was reverse transcribed, so expressed TCRB transcripts were what got sequenced. Sequencing used immunoSEQ multiplex PCR; TCRdb keeps in-frame clones, though not all of them. The sample comprises about 370,000 clones, about 15% of which are singletons, and roughly 0.017% rests with the top ten. These data come from a study of beta chain features in type 1 diabetes. The wider study: Sorted cells examined across all samples numbered around 110,000,000.

Whole-study findings and limits: Type 1 diabetes patients had VDJ junctions that carried fewer insertions and more deletions. In comparison with healthy donors, patients had naive, central memory and Treg TCRB repertoires that appeared more similar. Within each of all four CD4+ subsets, Type 1 diabetes patients had TCRB CDR3s that were moderately but significantly shorter.

V and J are TRBV28 and TRBJ2-1; D uncertain. This TCR came from a woman under 30 in good health. The specimen sequenced was naive CD4+ T cells from blood. CDR3 sequence (DNA): TGTGCCAGCAGACCCCCTGAGCCCCGAGAGTTCTTC. Translated: CASRPPEPREFF.